A selection of T cell receptor beta chains follows, all from one sample in a study of shared clonotypes between healthy human individuals. The table came from immunoSEQ multiplex PCR; TCRdb's copy has only in-frame clones and leaves some out. The sample carries about a million clones, 76% recorded once. The sample consisted of memory CD4+ T cells sorted from blood. The receptor set was obtained from a man younger than 35 in good health. Each CDR3 is given with its conserved first and last residue. Fields, in order: clone size, CDR3 length, D gene, J gene, V gene, CDR3 DNA, CDR3 protein. D genes are given only for firm matches. A row's size may be missing; if present it is once, few, many or a size class.

>.|18|.|TRBJ2-2|TRBV7-9
TGTGCCAGCAGCCCGCCCCTGGGACGCGGGCAGAACACCGGGGAGCTGTTTTTT
CASSPPLGRGQNTGELFF
>.|14|.|TRBJ1-5|TRBV18
TGTGCCAGCTCAACAACAGGGCGCAATCAGCCCCAGCATTTT
CASSTTGRNQPQHF
>few|15|.|TRBJ2-1|TRBV6-1
TGTGCCAGCAGTGGAAGGAGGACAGTGAGGAATGAGCAGTTCTTC
CASSGRRTVRNEQFF
>.|16|TRBD2|TRBJ2-5|TRBV9
TGTGCCAGCACCCTCGGAGCGGGGGGGCCAGGAGAGACCCAGTACTTC
CASTLGAGGPGETQYF
>.|14|TRBD1|TRBJ1-4|TRBV28
TGTGCCAGCAGCTTGACAGGGGGGATGGAAAAACTGTTTTTT
CASSLTGGMEKLFF
>.|16|.|TRBJ2-3|TRBV29-1
TGCAGCGCTGACCTCATGGGGCAGCTGGGGGCGGATACGCAGTATTTT
CSADLMGQLGADTQYF
>once|18|TRBD2|TRBJ2-3|TRBV5-4
TGTGCCAGCAGCGCAGGACTAGCGGGGGCTAGGCGCACAGATACGCAGTATTTT
CASSAGLAGARRTDTQYF
>.|14|TRBD1|TRBJ1-2|TRBV28
TGTGCCAGCAGGACCCAGGGGGGGGACTATGGCTACACCTTC
CASRTQGGDYGYTF
>.|16|TRBD1|TRBJ1-4|TRBV11-2
TGTGCCAGCAGCTTTTACTCCGGGACAGGGACCGAAAAACTGTTTTTT
CASSFYSGTGTEKLFF
>.|17|TRBD2|TRBJ2-3|TRBV18
TGTGCCAGCTCACCAGTAAGGACTAGCGCCATCACAGATACGCAGTATTTT
CASSPVRTSAITDTQYF
>.|15|.|TRBJ1-5|TRBV6-5
TGTGCCAGCAGTTACTCAGCGGGACGGAATCAGCCCCAGCATTTT
CASSYSAGRNQPQHF
>once|12|.|TRBJ2-2|TRBV7-2
TGTGCCAGCAGCTTAAACCTCGGGGAGCTGTTTTTT
CASSLNLGELFF